This TCR beta chain was found in a study of blood T cell repertoires in COVID-19. Sequencing was performed with immunoSEQ multiplex PCR; in TCRdb, only in-frame clones are kept and a portion is missing. The sample holds about 410,000 clones, around nine tenths seen once. V was clipped by 8 bases and J by 7 bases; unmatched bases: 8. CDR1 and CDR2 from the germline V gene are LNHDA and SQIVND (reference sequence). The CDR3 runs 13 residues. Sequenced material: peripheral blood. This receptor was taken from a woman aged 40 to 49 with COVID-19, enrolled during active disease. The rearrangement uses TRBV19 and TRBJ1-5, with TRBD1 matching over 7 bases. CDR3 sequence reads: CASSDRAYQPQHF. As DNA, the CDR3 is TGTGCCAGTTCAGACAGGGCCTACCAGCCCCAGCATTTT.